The T cell receptor (beta chain) described here comes from a study of cytomegalovirus exposure and HLA in healthy donors (dated by TCRdb to the late 2010s). Notes on the research overall: In an earlier analysis of around 540 of the donors, 276 Gb of sequence data and 100 million or so unique TCR beta sequences from 150 million to 200 million T cells were reported. Approximately 300 gigabases of sequencing data and approximately 93 million unique TCR sequences were included in an early release covering over 600 HLA-typed donors. The genetic ancestry cluster associated with self-reported Caucasian donors included roughly 84% of the 350 to 500 genotyped donors. The study aimed to test whether signatures of past pathogen exposure could be identified by cataloging public T cell receptors. Using immunosequencing, the study profiled T cell repertoires from about 620 subjects and related those repertoires to cytomegalovirus serostatus. In addition to the first cohort of 666 subjects, a separate validation cohort of 120 different subjects was used. To predict cytomegalovirus infection status, the study brought together high-throughput TCR immunosequencing, statistical association of individual TCRs with disease status, and machine learning. A later analysis re-analyzed previously published TCR beta repertoires from approximately 670 donors and added high-resolution HLA genotyping to study TCR occurrence patterns. Rather than drawing on any new phenotypic data, the later analysis identified candidate immune exposures from TCR beta sequences and the way those sequences occurred across donors. In an earlier analysis of roughly 580 of the donors, high-throughput TCR beta sequencing was used to judge whether each TCR beta V gene segment behaved as functional or pseudogenic. Alongside the repertoire data, information on donor age, sex, ethnicity and CMV serostatus was compiled. A later genetic analysis used genome-wide SNP genotypes for about 55% of the 666 donors, treating that subset as a discovery cohort. All discovery cohort repertoires had been generated on a single sequencing platform. Class I and class II HLA loci were covered by the typing at four-digit resolution. The number of donors typed differed by locus, with roughly 629-640 for A, B, C, DRB1 and DQB1, roughly 520 for DQA1, 600 to 610 for DPA1, and about 450 for DPB1. Roughly 5 DR-DQ haplotypes were handled as single units for association and clustering, since linkage in the cohort was strong. Among several hundred genotyped donors of the cohort, an average of roughly 230,000 unique TCR beta nucleotide sequences was sequenced per donor, of which approximately 19% were non-productive. Study-wide conclusions, independent of this receptor: According to a later analysis, TCR association rates differed among HLA loci, with DRB1 alleles showing the most associated TCRs and HLA-C alleles showing the fewest. A further reported finding was that TCR beta sequences accurately predicted the HLA-A and HLA-B alleles for most subjects in the first cohort. Across donors, most TCR sequences were observed very rarely, whereas some public TCRs were present in many individuals. CMV serostatus was the only immune exposure information available for the cohort. An earlier analysis of approximately 600 of the donors showed that most TCR beta V segments appeared in productive rearrangements either about 87% or about 30% of the time, which broadly matched IMGT annotations. Some IMGT-functional V segments, including TRBV6-2 and TRBV6-3, could not be told apart with the 87-base-pair reads, so those segments were excluded. Cytomegalovirus status was reported to be diagnosed by the classifier with high specificity and sensitivity in both the original and validation cohorts. The sequencing pipeline was judged likely to have produced a cluster of highly shared sequence variants as a technical artifact. At a false discovery rate of 0.05, a later analysis linked around 15,000 TCR beta sequences to specific HLA alleles. Strong co-occurrence of HLA alleles, especially DR and DQ, made assigning TCR associations to individual alleles difficult. The study gave a list of roughly 150 TCR beta chains associated with cytomegalovirus. Because counts were too low, roughly 17 rarely observed V segments, including chromosome 9 orphons, were left out of the earlier analysis of 587 of the donors. Presence/absence analyses assumed roughly uniform sequencing depth across donors, an assumption that may not hold. The authors suggested that the approach could potentially be generalized to other disease states and immunological phenotypes. Compared with equally common non-associated chains, HLA-associated TCR beta chains in a later analysis were more clonally expanded and had lower generation probabilities. An association between a missense DCLRE1C variant and V-gene and J-gene trimming of TCR beta chains was found in a later genetic analysis and replicated in an independent cohort. According to a later analysis, parvovirus B19, influenza, CMV and Epstein-Barr virus appeared linked to several top co-occurrence clusters. A few of the identified cytomegalovirus-associated TCR beta chains were confirmed in vitro to be specific for cytomegalovirus antigens. Correlated functional status among segregating V segments might be attributable to linkage disequilibrium, but an unknown experimental factor could not be ruled out. Compared with the 666-donor mean, donors in an Asian-associated ancestry cluster had fewer N-insertions in productive TCRs, according to a later genetic analysis. The cohort was sequenced for TCR beta chains only, and without alpha or paired-chain data the features that could be detected were limited. In a later analysis, most CMV-associated TCR beta chains were found to appear HLA-restricted, with HLA associations seemingly driven largely by CMV exposure. HLA typing was unavailable for some donors at each locus, so association tests used only the typed subset.

In total, roughly 670 healthy bone marrow donors made up the cohort. Cohort members were all nominally healthy when sampled, although unrecorded immune exposures were likely present. The donor tested CMV seronegative and was one of the 352 seronegative cohort members. A peripheral blood sample was provided by each donor, and peripheral blood mononuclear cells were used for TCR beta sequencing. Genomic DNA was extracted from the blood cell samples with the Qiagen DNeasy Blood Extraction Kit. Comment on this clone: Its antigen remains unidentified. Qualities for individual bases were not recorded, and no much larger clone is one base off.

Compared with germline, V lacks 7 bases and J lacks 5 bases; bases without a gene match: 10. CDR1 MGHDK and CDR2 SYGVNS are derived from the germline V gene. Measured from the cysteine to the phenylalanine, the CDR3 is 14 residues long. Here the CDR3 DNA is all that survives: 42 bases in frame from base 1. The method behind the library was the immunoSEQ multiplex PCR assay. The multiplex PCR relied on a mix of 60 forward primers for TCR Vbeta segments and 13 reverse primers for TCR Jbeta segments. The CDR3 region of rearranged TCR beta genes was amplified from genomic DNA with a multiplex PCR assay. On the Illumina HiSeq System, the amplified TCR beta libraries were sequenced as 87-base-pair reads. Regarding the original processing steps: Across the 670 or so repertoires, a later analysis counted tens of millions of unique TCR beta chains, 9.5 million to 13 million of which were shared by at least two donors. To remove PCR and sequencing errors, raw reads were error-corrected and collapsed into unique sequences using a nearest-neighbor algorithm that merged closely related sequences. To assign V, D and J gene segments, CDR3 sequences were aligned to IMGT reference sequences. For a sequence to be retained, at least a six-nucleotide match to both a V gene segment and a J gene segment was required. Rearrangements were called productive when the CDR3 lacked stop codons and stayed in frame with V and J; all others were non-productive. Following IMGT convention, CDR3 was defined as the stretch from the second conserved V-encoded cysteine up to the conserved J-encoded phenylalanine. The earlier analysis of about 640 of the donors excluded any sequence lacking an unambiguous match to a single V gene segment. In an earlier analysis of 587 of the donors, V segments were called functional above 56.7% productive rearrangements and were called segregating when the between-donor standard deviation exceeded 5%. A statistical classification framework was developed to diagnose cytomegalovirus status using the catalog of TCR beta chain sequences. In a later analysis, V and J genes were assigned by comparing TCR nucleotide sequences against IMGT/GENE-DB human TR gene sequences. In a later analysis, CDR3 sequences and most-parsimonious VDJ recombination scenarios were assigned using the TCRdist pipeline. In a later analysis, each TCR beta chain was defined by its CDR3 amino acid sequence together with its V-gene family, and reads without a unique V-gene family were excluded. In a later analysis, a few hundred highly shared, low-generation-probability nucleotide sequences were removed to address suspected cross-contamination and a sequencing artifact. For each public chain, a later analysis derived a clonal expansion index from normalized ranks of inferred template counts within each repertoire. In a later analysis, generation probabilities were computed using a VDJ recombination model fitted to out-of-frame rearrangements, and the results were checked against IGoR. In a later analysis, TCR-TCR, TCR-HLA and TCR-CMV co-occurrence was scored with hypergeometric tests, and a repertoire-size bias correction was applied to TCR pairs. A later analysis estimated false discovery rates by permuting HLA or CMV assignments 20 times. A later analysis grouped co-occurring TCRs with DBSCAN, adding TCRdist sequence similarity when clustering within HLA-allele-positive subsets. Co-occurrence clustering excluded repertoires with fewer than 30,000 or more than 120,000 public chains, plus five with anomalous nucleotide sharing. TCRdb's version of the immuneACCESS table is confined to in-frame rearrangements and falls short of the full clone set. An unresolved V gene accounts for under half of the shortfall where checked; the remainder is of unknown origin. V and J calls and clone size come straight from that table; D and trimming were deduced from the DNA. The sample table records under 200,000 clones; over 65% of these occur just once. The ten most abundant clones make up approximately 3.1% of the sample.

The sequence derives from a woman in her forties in good health and CMV-seronegative. The sequencing input was PBMCs. This receptor chain uses TRBV25-1 and TRBJ1-1, and 7 junctional nucleotides match TRBD1. The DNA reads TGTGCCAGCAAAAACAGGGGCTGGGCAACTGAAGCTTTCTTT. It translates as CASKNRGWATEAFF.